The clone carrying this T cell receptor beta chain has ten or more counts. Its specificity is unknown. Just one base apart from a much larger clone, this may be a read error. Each CDR3 protein is one row after TCRdb ran MiXCR on the reads. The table records about 830,000 distinct CDR3 sequences, around a third of them present only once. This CDR3 has 12 residues. Germline-derived CDR1 and CDR2 are MNHEY and SMNVEV (reference sequence). Trimming left V 4 bases short and J 1 base short, with 4 bases between. This entry is derived from a study of T cell repertoires in cytomegalovirus infection. In the study overall: The study used recently identified HLA-C-restricted and well-studied HLA-B-restricted CMV epitopes. Public TCR beta signatures were indicative of both CMV infection and a matching HLA type.

Study results and limitations: Totalled public TCR beta family frequency picked out people who carried CMV plus the relevant HLA. The ex vivo response was dominated by HLA-C-restricted CMV-specific TCR beta clonotypes.

The gene calls are TRBV27 and TRBJ1-1; no clear D. The clonotype was recovered from a human donor in good health (CMV status not recorded). Some clones in this sample may be carry-over from other donors' samples. Sample: cultured CD8+ T cells from PBMCs, taken from culture after CMV antigen stimulation. CDR3 sequence (DNA): TGTGCCAGCAGTTCCTCGAACACTGAAGCTTTCTTT. It translates to CASSSSNTEAFF.